This T cell receptor beta chain was identified during a study of PD-1 blockade in classical Hodgkin lymphoma. No patient escaped relapse after autologous stem cell transplantation, and brentuximab vedotin exposure varied. This table comes from immunoSEQ multiplex PCR, and its TCRdb copy is limited to in-frame clones, with some not included. The sample has approximately 26,000 clones, over 65% seen once. The germline gives CDR1 SGHNT, CDR2 YENEEA. V was clipped by 5 bases and J by 4 bases, with 12 bases between them. The CDR3 has 13 amino acids. The clonotype originates from a human donor with classical Hodgkin lymphoma. The rearrangement uses TRBV11-3 and TRBJ2-7; D is unresolved. The source material was peripheral blood mononuclear cells (PBMCs), sampled before the second cycle of nivolumab. As DNA, the CDR3 is TGTGCCAGCAGCCAACAAGGCAAGTACGAGCAGTACGTC. Amino acid sequence: CASSQQGKYEQYV.